This entry lists 25 T cell receptor beta chains sequenced from one sample in a study of blood T cell repertoires in COVID-19. Assay: immunoSEQ multiplex PCR; the TCRdb copy retains only in-frame clones and omits some. The table has about 50,000 clones, more than 75% seen once. Specimen: peripheral blood. The source of these receptors is a man aged 55 to 70 with active or convalescent COVID-19.

V usage is TRBV15 and J usage is TRBJ1-6; D is unresolved. The CDR3 has 16 amino acids. Germline CDR1 and CDR2: LNHNV and YYDKDF (reference sequence). The ends were cut back, 0 bases at V and 10 bases at J, with 16 bases in the middle. Written as DNA, the CDR3 is TGTGCCACCAGCAGAGACCCAGTTACAGTAGGCTCACCCCTCCACTTT. Translated, it gives CATSRDPVTVGSPLHF.

The chain links TRBV6-1 to TRBJ1-5, with 10 bases identical to TRBD1. This CDR3 has 24 residues. The germline V gene encodes CDR1 MNHNS and CDR2 SASEGT. After removal of 1 base from V and 3 bases from J, the junction contained 27 bases not matched to a gene. CDR3 DNA sequence: TGTGCCAGCAGTGAAGGCCCCGTGGCCCTCAAACCGGGACAGGGGAAATTACCCAATCAGCCCCAGCATTTT. Amino acids: CASSEGPVALKPGQGKLPNQPQHF.

V and J are TRBV6-1 and TRBJ1-5; D perhaps matches TRBD1 (5 bases). The CDR3 spans 16 residues. Germline CDR1 is MNHNS and CDR2 is SASEGT. The V end was cut by 3 bases, the J end by 10 bases, with 22 bases between. The CDR3 region has the DNA TGTGCCAGCAGTGATACGTTAACAGGTTACCAAGGTCCCCAGCATTTT. Translating it yields CASSDTLTGYQGPQHF.

The chain combines TRBV5-1 with TRBJ1-4; a weak D match, TRBD1 (5 bases). This CDR3 spans 14 amino acids. The germline CDR1 and CDR2 sequences are SGHRS and YFSETQ. Deletions cut 4 bases from V and 8 bases from J, with 15 bases between. CDR3 loop: CASSVFGEGEKLFF. The CDR3 DNA is TGCGCCAGCAGCGTGTTCGGGGAGGGGGAAAAACTGTTTTTT.

The genes are TRBV5-5 and TRBJ2-7; weak D call: TRBD1 (5 bases). Germline CDR1 is SGHKS and CDR2 is YYEKEE (reference sequence). V lost 6 bases and J lost 7, with 20 bases in between. CDR3 length: 14 amino acids. CDR3 protein: CASNFEAGPREQYF. The CDR3 bases are TGTGCCAGCAATTTCGAGGCAGGGCCCCGGGAGCAGTACTTC.

This clone was detected a few times. This rearrangement joins TRBV2 to TRBJ2-7, with D perhaps matching TRBD2 (5 bases). This CDR3 has 12 amino acids. Germline values: CDR1 SNHLY, CDR2 FYNNEI. The ends were cut back, 11 bases at V and 2 bases at J, with 13 bases in the middle. The CDR3 bases are TGTGCCGGAGGTCGCCAAACCTACGAGCAGTACTTC. Protein product: CAGGRQTYEQYF.

The chain uses TRBV2 and TRBJ2-5; TRBD2 agrees at 9 bases. This CDR3 has 14 amino acids. Germline trimming cut 10 bases from V and 7 bases from J; bases unmatched to any gene: 13. The germline CDR1 and CDR2 sequences are SNHLY and FYNNEI. CDR3 region: CATQAGGAPGTQYF. The CDR3 DNA reads as TGTGCCACCCAAGCGGGGGGCGCCCCGGGGACCCAGTACTTC.

The chain joins TRBV4-1 to TRBJ1-1; D unresolved. The CDR3 has 15 amino acids. Germline CDR1 and CDR2: MGHRA and YSYEKL. V gave up 2 bases and J gave up 3 bases, with 13 bases separating them. Here the CDR3 reads CASSQSGFADTEAFF. The CDR3, as DNA: TGCGCCAGCAGCCAAAGTGGATTCGCGGACACTGAAGCTTTCTTT.

This chain joins TRBV7-3 and TRBJ2-1; a possible D gene is TRBD2 (6 bases). The V end was cut by 5 bases, the J end by 4 bases, with 18 bases between. Germline loops: CDR1 SGHTA, CDR2 FQGTGA. The CDR3 has 16 residues. The CDR3 sequence is CASSPSFAGSYNEQFF. DNA for the CDR3: TGTGCCAGCAGCCCCTCCTTTGCGGGGAGTTACAATGAGCAGTTCTTC.

The chain recombines TRBV20-1 with TRBJ2-7; D uncertain. The germline V gene encodes CDR1 DFQATT and CDR2 SNEGSKA (reference sequence). The CDR3 totals 13 residues. The germline V and J ends were trimmed by 3 bases and 4 bases, with 13 bases remaining between them. CDR3 DNA sequence: TGCAGTGCTAGTGCACCTTCGGGTTACGAGCAGTACTTC. Residues: CSASAPSGYEQYF.

Only a few counts were recorded for this clone. The V and J genes are TRBV10-3 and TRBJ2-1; 9 nucleotides align to TRBD2. With 8 bases clipped from V and 8 bases from J, the junction kept 7 bases outside the gene matches. CDR3 length: 13 amino acids. Germline CDR1 is ENHRY and CDR2 is SYGVKD. This CDR3 reads CAIRGTSSDEQFF. CDR3 DNA: TGTGCCATCCGAGGGACTAGCAGCGATGAGCAGTTCTTC.

V is TRBV5-1 and J is TRBJ2-7; the match to TRBD1 covers 12 bases. CDR3 length: 15 amino acids. J was trimmed by 7 bases and V by 4 bases; bases with no gene match: 9. Germline CDR1 and CDR2: SGHRS and YFSETQ. The chain's CDR3 is CASSQPGQGAKEQYF. The CDR3 DNA sequence: TGCGCCAGCAGCCAGCCGGGACAGGGGGCAAAAGAGCAGTACTTC.

The chain recombines TRBV4-1 with TRBJ1-6; 7 bases fit TRBD1. This CDR3 is built from 17 residues. V was clipped by 1 base and J by 4 bases; unmatched bases: 7. Germline V gene data show CDR1 as MGHRA and CDR2 as YSYEKL. The CDR3 protein is CASSQGDSVVYNSPLHF. The CDR3 nucleotides read TGCGCCAGCAGCCAAGGGGACAGCGTAGTTTATAATTCACCCCTCCACTTT.

The V gene is TRBV18, the J gene TRBJ2-2, with 7 bases fitting TRBD2. This CDR3 region has 16 residues. V was clipped by 4 bases and J by 0 bases; unmatched bases: 5. In germline, CDR1 is KGHSH, CDR2 LQKENI. The CDR3 sequence: CASSLQSGTNTGELFF. CDR3 DNA: TGTGCCAGCTCACTCCAGAGCGGGACGAACACCGGGGAGCTGTTTTTT.

This rearrangement joins TRBV2 to TRBJ2-1; unclear D gene. The V end was cut by 7 bases, the J end by 0 bases, with 10 bases between. Germline V gives CDR1 SNHLY, CDR2 FYNNEI. The CDR3 totals 14 residues. In DNA, the CDR3 is TGTGCCAGCAACCCGAGGAGCTCCTACAATGAGCAGTTCTTC. It encodes CASNPRSSYNEQFF.

The V and J genes are TRBV4-3 and TRBJ2-2; D ambiguous. Trimming pared 4 bases from V and 7 bases from J, leaving 10 bases between. The V gene's germline CDR1 is LGHNA and CDR2 YSLEER. The CDR3 is 13 residues long. CDR3 amino acids: CASSLEVGGELFF. The CDR3 DNA reads TGCGCCAGCAGCCTAGAAGTCGGCGGGGAGCTGTTTTTT.

The genes are TRBV7-3 and TRBJ2-1, with 8 bases aligning to TRBD2. CDR3 length equals 15 residues. Per germline, CDR1 SGHTA and CDR2 FQGTGA. The V gene end was trimmed by 2 bases and the J gene end by 6 bases; junction bases not matched to a gene: 6. CDR3 in amino acids: CASSLGLAGVNEQFF. In DNA form, the CDR3 reads TGTGCCAGCAGCTTAGGTCTAGCGGGCGTCAATGAGCAGTTCTTC.

The chain has TRBV6-5 and TRBJ1-1; 9 bases agree with TRBD1. CDR1 and CDR2 from the germline V gene are MNHEY and SVGAGI. This CDR3 region has 13 residues. The V segment lost 10 bases and the J segment 0 bases; nucleotides outside the gene matches: 3. DNA for the CDR3: TGTGCCACGAACAGGGGGCTGAACACTGAAGCTTTCTTT. Translated, it gives CATNRGLNTEAFF.

This chain links TRBV11-3 with TRBJ2-1, with D tentatively TRBD2 (6 bases). The V end lost 3 bases, the J end lost 5 bases, and 11 bases lay between the germline ends. Germline CDR1 reads SGHNT; CDR2 reads YENEEA. The CDR3 consists of 14 residues. The chain's CDR3 is CASSLGGVDNEQFF. The CDR3 DNA sequence: TGTGCCAGCAGCTTGGGGGGAGTTGACAATGAGCAGTTCTTC.

This chain joins TRBV6-1 and TRBJ1-1; possible D gene TRBD1, 5 bases. V lost 1 base to trimming and J lost 4 bases, with 13 bases between them. This CDR3 region has 15 residues. Germline V gene sequence: CDR1 MNHNS, CDR2 SASEGT. The CDR3 loop reads CASSEVWGDGTEAFF. DNA for the CDR3: TGTGCCAGCAGTGAAGTGTGGGGGGATGGCACTGAAGCTTTCTTT.

CDR3 amino acids: CASMRAPHEQFF. CDR3 DNA: TGTGCCAGCATGAGGGCCCCCCATGAGCAGTTCTTC. V usage is TRBV28 and J usage is TRBJ2-1, with D possibly being TRBD2 (5 bases). CDR3 length: 12 residues. V dropped 7 bases and J dropped 8 bases, with 12 bases sitting between them. The germline gives CDR1 MDHEN, CDR2 SYDVKM.

The chain is built from TRBV18 and TRBJ2-2; TRBD2 matches at 13 bases. Germline CDR1 is KGHSH and CDR2 is LQKENI. CDR3 length: 18 residues. V shed 3 bases and J 4 bases; nucleotides not matched to a gene: 8. The CDR3 reads CASSPNWRTSGGTGELFF. CDR3 coding DNA: TGTGCCAGCTCACCGAATTGGAGGACTAGCGGGGGCACCGGGGAGCTGTTTTTT.

This chain connects TRBV28 to TRBJ1-2; TRBD1 might be the D (6 bases). V was clipped by 7 bases and J by 2 bases, with 11 bases between them. Germline CDR1 is MDHEN and CDR2 is SYDVKM. CDR3 length: 13 amino acids. CDR3 sequence reads: CASIDRTNYGYTF. The CDR3 bases are TGTGCCAGCATCGACAGGACGAACTATGGCTACACCTTC.

The chain couples TRBV5-1 to TRBJ1-4; 7 nucleotides align to TRBD1. The CDR3 sequence is 13 residues long. V lost 3 bases, J lost 7 bases, and 3 bases stayed unmatched. The germline V gene has CDR1 SGHRS and CDR2 YFSETQ. For the CDR3, the DNA is TGCGCCAGCAGCTCGGACAGGTCTGAAAAACTGTTTTTT. Translation gives CASSSDRSEKLFF.

This chain uses TRBV18 with TRBJ1-1; no firm D call. There are 13 residues in the CDR3. V lost 5 bases and J lost 5, with 12 bases in between. Germline V gene lookup returns CDR1 KGHSH and CDR2 LQKENI. DNA of the CDR3: TGTGCCAGCTCATCTACAGTGAGTACTGAAGCTTTCTTT. Protein product: CASSSTVSTEAFF.